The 24 T cell receptor beta chains below were found in one sample sequenced in a study of technical replicates of blood from several donors. Here immunoSEQ multiplex PCR was the method, and the copy in TCRdb shows in-frame clones only, minus some. The data contain fewer than 85,000 clones, approximately 97% of them seen just once; the ten biggest clones take up 0.3% to 0.35%. Material: T cells isolated from PBMCs. These receptors all stem from a human donor in good health.

This chain links TRBV18 with TRBJ2-7, with 9 bases lining up with TRBD2. The CDR3 sequence is 17 residues long. The V gene end was trimmed by 2 bases and the J gene end by 5 bases; junction bases not matched to a gene: 13. Germline V lookup: CDR1 KGHSH, CDR2 LQKENI. In nucleotides, the CDR3 is TGTGCCAGCTCACCAGATCCGGGACTAGCTCATAACCACGAGCAGTACTTC. Translating gives CASSPDPGLAHNHEQYF.

The genes are TRBV27 and TRBJ2-7; the D gene is possibly TRBD2 (6 bases). The germline V and J ends were trimmed by 7 bases and 0 bases, with 16 bases remaining between them. Germline CDR1 MNHEY, CDR2 SMNVEV (reference sequence). This CDR3 comprises 15 residues. The CDR3 coding sequence is TGTGCCAGCAAGGTGCGCGGGGTGAGCTCCTACGAGCAGTACTTC. Translating gives CASKVRGVSSYEQYF.

The CDR3 here is CASSLLLYRGGNTEAFF. The CDR3, as DNA: TGCGCCAGCAGCCTCCTTTTATACCGCGGGGGGAACACTGAAGCTTTCTTT. This chain links TRBV5-1 with TRBJ1-1; D is possibly TRBD1 (5 bases). Germline V gene data show CDR1 as SGHRS and CDR2 as YFSETQ. The CDR3 extends over 17 amino acids. Trimming removed 4 bases from V and 1 base from J, with 20 bases in between.

This chain links TRBV15 with TRBJ1-1, with D possibly matching TRBD1 (6 bases). V shed 2 bases and J shed 1 base, with 14 bases lying between them. This CDR3 has 16 amino acids. CDR1 LNHNV and CDR2 YYDKDF come from the germline V gene (reference sequence). The CDR3 nucleotides read TGTGCCACCAGCAGAATCAGGGGAGGGAGGAACACTGAAGCTTTCTTT. It is translated as CATSRIRGGRNTEAFF.

The V gene is TRBV7-3, the J gene TRBJ2-1; 11 bases map to TRBD2. Unmatched junction bases numbered 13, after V lost 4 bases and J lost 8 bases. Germline values: CDR1 SGHTA, CDR2 FQGTGA. CDR3 length: 17 residues. As DNA, the CDR3 is TGTGCCAGCAGCTCTTCGGGCGGGCTAGCGGGGGGATATGAGCAGTTCTTC. It encodes CASSSSGGLAGGYEQFF.

This rearrangement joins TRBV2 to TRBJ2-2, with D possibly being TRBD2 (5 bases). This CDR3 has 13 residues. The germline CDR1 and CDR2 sequences are SNHLY and FYNNEI. V lost 4 bases, J lost 6 bases, and 9 bases lay in between. Here the CDR3 reads CASSGSSAGELFF. The DNA for the CDR3 is TGTGCCAGCAGTGGAAGTAGCGCCGGGGAGCTGTTTTTT.

This rearrangement joins TRBV29-1 to TRBJ2-7; D is uncertain. The CDR3 runs to 12 residues. Germline-derived CDR1 and CDR2 are SQVTM and ANQGSEA. With 1 base removed from V and 6 bases from J, the gap between germline ends came to 10 bases. As DNA, the CDR3 is TGCAGCGTTGAAGTGAGGTCTGGCGAGCAGTACTTC. The encoded protein is CSVEVRSGEQYF.

The chain combines TRBV9 with TRBJ1-3; the D is unclear. The CDR3 sequence is 15 residues long. Germline V CDR1 and CDR2: SGDLS, YYNGEE. V was cut by 1 base and J by 1 base, with 9 bases left in between. The DNA for the CDR3 is TGTGCCAGCAGCGTACTCGGGGTATCTGGAAACACCATATATTTT. Translating gives CASSVLGVSGNTIYF.

This chain connects TRBV7-3 to TRBJ2-1, with D perhaps matching TRBD1 (6 bases). CDR3 length equals 14 residues. Trimming cost V 6 bases and J 8 bases, with 17 bases left between them. Looked up from germline, CDR1 is SGHTA and CDR2 is FQGTGA. For the CDR3, the DNA is TGTGCCAGCAGTCAGAACAGGGAAATCGATGAGCAGTTCTTC. Amino acids: CASSQNREIDEQFF.

The chain carries TRBV6-1 and TRBJ2-7, with 8 bases matching TRBD1. Per the germline V gene, CDR1 is MNHNS and CDR2 is SASEGT. V trimming: 8 bases; J trimming: 0 bases; junction bases outside the gene matches: 6. The CDR3 totals 14 residues. Here the CDR3 reads CASQGAGLSYEQYF. The CDR3 DNA follows: TGTGCCAGCCAGGGGGCAGGGCTCTCCTACGAGCAGTACTTC.

The CDR3 spells CASIRREGAYEQYF. In nucleotides, the CDR3 is TGTGCCAGCATCCGGCGGGAGGGTGCCTACGAGCAGTACTTC. The rearrangement links TRBV7-2 to TRBJ2-7; TRBD2 agrees at 9 bases. The junction had 6 bases not matched to a gene; V was cut back by 7 bases and J by 2 bases. In germline, CDR1 is SGHTA, CDR2 FQGNSA. This CDR3 contains 14 residues.

The chain has TRBV5-1 and TRBJ2-7; tentative D call: TRBD1 (5 bases). Trimming stripped 3 bases from V and 0 bases from J, with 10 bases between. Germline V gives CDR1 SGHRS, CDR2 YFSETQ. The CDR3 is 14 residues long. CDR3 sequence reads: CASSSGLDSYEQYF. The CDR3 DNA reads TGCGCCAGCAGCTCAGGGCTAGACTCCTACGAGCAGTACTTC.

V and J are TRBV13 and TRBJ2-1; TRBD2 agrees at 8 bases. This CDR3 has 16 residues. Germline CDR1 is PRHDT and CDR2 is FYEKMQ (reference sequence). V lost 2 bases and J lost 6; bases outside the gene matches: 9. The CDR3 DNA reads as TGTGCCAGCAGCTTATACCGGGAGGGAGACCTCAATGAGCAGTTCTTC. Protein product: CASSLYREGDLNEQFF.

The chain is built from TRBV4-3 and TRBJ2-7; D call uncertain. V was trimmed by 0 bases and J by 1 base, leaving 10 bases between them. CDR1 LGHNA and CDR2 YSLEER come from the germline V gene. The CDR3 has 15 residues. CDR3 loop: CASSQERPGSYEQYF. The CDR3 DNA is TGCGCCAGCAGCCAAGAAAGGCCGGGTTCCTACGAGCAGTACTTC.

This CDR3 is CASSGPGQGKGNEQFF. The CDR3 nucleotides are TGCGCCAGCAGCGGGCCGGGACAGGGGAAGGGCAATGAGCAGTTCTTC. The V gene is TRBV4-1, the J gene TRBJ2-1; 10 bases align to TRBD1. This CDR3 comprises 16 residues. V lost 5 bases and J lost 6; bases outside the gene matches: 10. Germline V gene data show CDR1 as MGHRA and CDR2 as YSYEKL.

The genes are TRBV7-2 and TRBJ1-1, with D perhaps matching TRBD1 (5 bases). The length of the CDR3 is 13 residues. V dropped 4 bases and J dropped 4 bases, with 10 bases sitting between them. From germline, CDR1 is SGHTA and CDR2 FQGNSA. The CDR3 bases are TGTGCCAGCAGCTCGGGCAGGGCCACTGAAGCTTTCTTT. This codes for CASSSGRATEAFF.

This clone has just a few counts. The chain uses TRBV5-1 and TRBJ1-2; weak D call: TRBD1 (5 bases). V was clipped by 0 bases and J by 8 bases, with 17 bases between them. The CDR3 has 15 amino acids. CDR1 is SGHRS and CDR2 is YFSETQ in the germline V gene. The CDR3: CASSLDRRVGEGYTF. The CDR3 DNA reads TGCGCCAGCAGCTTGGACAGGAGAGTAGGAGAAGGCTACACCTTC.

The chain uses TRBV28 and TRBJ1-1; D perhaps matches TRBD1 (5 bases). The CDR3 contains 13 residues. V lost 2 bases, J lost 5 bases, and 9 bases lay in between. Germline loops: CDR1 MDHEN, CDR2 SYDVKM. CDR3 coding DNA: TGTGCCAGCAGTTTAAGACAGTATACTGAAGCTTTCTTT. Translating it yields CASSLRQYTEAFF.

The rearrangement links TRBV29-1 to TRBJ2-7; TRBD1 matches 7 bases. The CDR3 consists of 17 residues. Germline V gene data show CDR1 as SQVTM and CDR2 as ANQGSEA. Trimming removed 7 bases from V and 1 base from J; junction bases left unmatched: 19. Here the CDR3 reads CSDTFGDGTELSYEQYF. The CDR3, as DNA: TGCAGCGATACCTTCGGCGACGGGACAGAATTATCCTACGAGCAGTACTTC.

The genes are TRBV5-1 and TRBJ2-5, with a tentative D call TRBD2 (6 bases). This CDR3 comprises 14 residues. V lost 0 bases and J lost 5, with 11 bases in between. Germline assignment: CDR1 SGHRS and CDR2 YFSETQ. CDR3 sequence reads: CASSLVGGTETQYF. The CDR3 bases are TGCGCCAGCAGCTTGGTGGGCGGGACGGAGACCCAGTACTTC.

This chain connects TRBV11-3 to TRBJ2-1; 13 nucleotides agree with TRBD2. The V gene end was trimmed by 6 bases and the J gene end by 10 bases; junction bases not matched to a gene: 3. Per the germline V gene, CDR1 is SGHNT and CDR2 is YENEEA. The CDR3 length is 13 residues. The CDR3 loop is CASRGLAGSEQFF. As DNA, the CDR3 is TGTGCCAGCAGGGGACTAGCGGGAAGCGAGCAGTTCTTC.

The gene calls are TRBV30 and TRBJ1-5; 12 nucleotides line up with TRBD1. Losses at the gene ends were 2 bases for V and 3 bases for J; bases not matched to a gene: 5. The V gene's germline CDR1 is GTSNPN and CDR2 SVGIG (reference sequence). CDR3 length equals 16 residues. CDR3 nucleotide sequence: TGTGCCTGGAGTCTTGGGACAGGGGGCATCAATCAGCCCCAGCATTTT. It translates to CAWSLGTGGINQPQHF.

The chain has TRBV29-1 and TRBJ2-1, with 15 bases matching TRBD2. Germline lookup yields CDR1 SQVTM and CDR2 ANQGSEA. The CDR3 contains 14 residues. Losses at the gene ends were 4 bases for V and 8 bases for J; bases not matched to a gene: 3. The CDR3 sequence is CSVVGLAGGYEQFF. In nucleotides, the CDR3 is TGCAGCGTTGTTGGACTAGCGGGGGGGTATGAGCAGTTCTTC.

The V call is TRBV5-1, the J call TRBJ2-3; 16 positions match TRBD2. The CDR3 spans 16 residues. Germline V gives CDR1 SGHRS, CDR2 YFSETQ. The V segment lost 2 bases and the J segment 6 bases; nucleotides outside the gene matches: 3. CDR3 nucleotide sequence: TGCGCCAGCAGCTTAAGGGGACTAGCGGGGGGGGATACGCAGTATTTT. Translated, it gives CASSLRGLAGGDTQYF. Combining the CDR3 with reference TRBV5-1 and TRBJ2-3 gives the whole variable domain KAGVTQTPRYLIKTRGQQVTLSCSPISGHRSVSWYQQTPGQGLQFLFEYFSETQRNKGNFPGRFSGRQFSNSRSEMNVSTLELGDSALYLCASSLRGLAGGDTQYFGPGTRLTVL.